This TCR beta chain came from a study of T cell changes during pregnancy in multiple sclerosis (dated by TCRdb to about 2019). Regarding the research as a whole: The study examined how the T cell repertoire changed over the course of pregnancy in women with multiple sclerosis.

Receptor amplification or capture employed the immunoSEQ multiplex PCR assay. TCRdb mirrors the immuneACCESS table, restricted to in-frame sequences. Some clones are absent from its copies; in checked studies, under half trace to an unresolved V gene, and the reason for the others is unknown. A total of tens of thousands of clones appear in this sample, 80% to 95% of them only once. Together, the top ten hold approximately 0.47% of the sample. To note about this clone: Its antigen is still unknown. Base qualities are missing; no much larger clone stands one base away.

Trimming takes 3 bases from V and 5 bases from J, and the germline ends sit 16 bases apart. CDR1 and CDR2, per the germline V gene, are MDHEN and SYDVKM. The CDR3 numbers 15 residues from cysteine through phenylalanine. The only DNA kept is the CDR3, 45 bases in frame from the first base. The V and J segments used are TRBV28 and TRBJ2-5; TRBD2 could be the D gene, as 6 bases match. The sequenced sample was CD4+ T cells from peripheral blood mononuclear cells, obtained in the second trimester of pregnancy. This receptor was taken from a female donor with multiple sclerosis, enrolled in a pregnancy study. The DNA is as follows: TGTGCCAGCAGTTTTGGGCGGGACCAACTGGAGACCCAGTACTTC. The resulting protein is CASSFGRDQLETQYF.